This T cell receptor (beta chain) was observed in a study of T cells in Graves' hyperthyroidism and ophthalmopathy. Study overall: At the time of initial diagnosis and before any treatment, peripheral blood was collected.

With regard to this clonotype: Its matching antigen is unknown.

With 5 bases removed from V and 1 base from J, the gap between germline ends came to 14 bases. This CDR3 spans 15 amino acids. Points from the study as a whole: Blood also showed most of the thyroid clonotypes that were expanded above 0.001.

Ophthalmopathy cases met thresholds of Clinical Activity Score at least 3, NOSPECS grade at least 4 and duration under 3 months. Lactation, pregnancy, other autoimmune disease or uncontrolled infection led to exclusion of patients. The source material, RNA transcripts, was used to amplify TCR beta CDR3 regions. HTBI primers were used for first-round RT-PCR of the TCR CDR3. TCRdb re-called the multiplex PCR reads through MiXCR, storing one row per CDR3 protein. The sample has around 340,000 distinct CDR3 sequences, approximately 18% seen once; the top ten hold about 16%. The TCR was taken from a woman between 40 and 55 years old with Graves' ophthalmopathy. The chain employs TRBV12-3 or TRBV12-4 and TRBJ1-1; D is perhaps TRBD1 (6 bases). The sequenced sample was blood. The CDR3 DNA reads TGTGCCAGCAGTCCACCGTCAGGGGCGAACACTGAAGCTTTCTTT. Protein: CASSPPSGANTEAFF.